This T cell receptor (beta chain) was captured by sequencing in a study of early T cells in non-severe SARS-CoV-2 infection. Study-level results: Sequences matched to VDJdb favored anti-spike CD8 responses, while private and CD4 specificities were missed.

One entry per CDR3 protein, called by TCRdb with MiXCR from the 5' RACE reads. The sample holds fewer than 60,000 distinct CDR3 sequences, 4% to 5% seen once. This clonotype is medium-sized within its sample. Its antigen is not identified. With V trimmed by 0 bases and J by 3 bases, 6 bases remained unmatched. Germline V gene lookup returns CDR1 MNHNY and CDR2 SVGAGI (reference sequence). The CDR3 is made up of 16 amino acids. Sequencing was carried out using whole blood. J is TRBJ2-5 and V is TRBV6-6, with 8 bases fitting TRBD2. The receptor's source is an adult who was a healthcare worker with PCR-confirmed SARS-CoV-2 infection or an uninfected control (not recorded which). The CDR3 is CASSYSTGGSEETQYF. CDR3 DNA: TGTGCCAGCAGTTACTCGACGGGAGGGTCGGAAGAGACCCAGTACTTC.